Shown below are 19 T cell receptor beta chains from a single sample sequenced in a study of graft-versus-host responses after intestinal transplantation. The assay was immunoSEQ multiplex PCR, and TCRdb's table has in-frame clones only and misses some. Of approximately 23,000 clones listed, about two fifths are singletons. Plated together were about 200,000 CFSE-labeled responder cells and about 200,000 irradiated, violet-dye-labeled stimulator cells. Specimen: alloreactive CD8+ T cells from a mixed lymphocyte reaction culture, collected before transplantation. Subset given: CFSE-low proliferating T cells sorted from roughly 6-day pre-transplant mixed lymphocyte reaction (GvH or HvG direction). Receptors were obtained from a human patient who was an organ donor for intestinal transplantation.

In the case of this clone: Other DNA sequences of this sample code for an identical CDR3. The rearrangement joins TRBV28 to TRBJ1-1; D gene unclear. This CDR3 has 11 residues. V lost 3 bases and J lost 8, with 7 bases in between. Germline-derived CDR1 and CDR2 are MDHEN and SYDVKM. The CDR3 coding sequence is TGTGCCAGCAGTTTCGGCGGGGAAGCTTTCTTT. Translation gives CASSFGGEAFF.

This clone is medium-sized in the sample. The rearrangement links TRBV27 to TRBJ2-6; D unresolved. Trimming removed 5 bases from V and 4 bases from J, with 12 bases in between. The CDR3 contains 15 residues. Looked up from germline, CDR1 is MNHEY and CDR2 is SMNVEV (reference sequence). The CDR3 loop reads CASSPMVPGANVLTF. The DNA for the CDR3 is TGTGCCAGCAGTCCTATGGTCCCAGGGGCCAACGTCCTGACTTTC.

The chain recombines TRBV29-1 with TRBJ1-2; a possible D gene is TRBD1 (5 bases). Trimming shortened V by 4 bases and J by 4 bases, and 10 bases separated the two germline ends. Germline CDR1 and CDR2: SQVTM and ANQGSEA. The length of the CDR3 is 12 residues. The CDR3 sequence is CSVGTGLYGYTF. Here the CDR3 DNA reads TGCAGCGTTGGAACAGGCCTCTATGGCTACACCTTC.

The chain uses TRBV11-1 and TRBJ2-3; D is undetermined. The CDR3 sequence is 12 residues long. Trimming cost V 4 bases and J 3 bases, with 5 bases left between them. Germline CDR1 and CDR2: SGHAT and FQDESV (reference sequence). The DNA of the CDR3 is TGTGCCAGCAGCTACCAAACAGATACGCAGTATTTT. Its translation is CASSYQTDTQYF.

This chain links TRBV27 with TRBJ2-7; 9 bases are a match to TRBD2. Germline values: CDR1 MNHEY, CDR2 SMNVEV (reference sequence). V gave up 3 bases and J gave up 2 bases; unmatched junction bases: 2. This CDR3 is 14 amino acids long. The CDR3 region has the DNA TGTGCCAGCAGTTTCGGCGGGAGGGCCTACGAGCAGTACTTC. Translating gives CASSFGGRAYEQYF.

This rearrangement joins TRBV11-2 to TRBJ2-4; D perhaps matches TRBD1 (5 bases). CDR1 is SGHAT and CDR2 is FQNNGV in the germline V gene. This CDR3 comprises 14 residues. The V gene lost 4 bases and the J gene lost 4 bases, with 11 bases spanning the gap. The CDR3 spells CASSSPDRKNIQYF. In DNA form, the CDR3 reads TGTGCCAGCAGCTCCCCCGACAGAAAAAACATTCAGTACTTC.

Within the sample, this clone is medium-sized. The gene calls are TRBV10-3 and TRBJ1-1, with TRBD1 matching over 7 bases. Germline CDR1 ENHRY, CDR2 SYGVKD. Losses at the gene ends were 4 bases for V and 1 base for J; bases not matched to a gene: 9. The CDR3 length is 16 residues. CDR3 protein: CAISGPNDRENTEAFF. The CDR3 bases are TGTGCCATCAGTGGCCCAAATGACAGGGAGAACACTGAAGCTTTCTTT.

This clone was seen once. The chain has TRBV5-1 and TRBJ2-3, with D possibly called TRBD1 or TRBD2 (5 bases each). The CDR3 is made up of 16 amino acids. The germline V gene encodes CDR1 SGHRS and CDR2 YFSETQ. Trimming left V 1 base short and J 3 bases short, with 15 bases between. The CDR3 nucleotides read TGCGCCAGCAGCTTGTGGGGCGGACTGTATACAGATACGCAGTATTTT. Translating gives CASSLWGGLYTDTQYF.

This clone was seen more than once but under ten times. The chain joins TRBV6-7 to TRBJ1-2, with no clear D. TRBV6-7 belongs to the ORF category, with a function that is uncertain. The CDR3 totals 14 residues. V was shortened by 8 bases and J by 1 base, with 14 bases between the two germline ends. CDR3: CASHSGRSNYGYTF. The DNA for the CDR3 is TGTGCCAGCCATAGTGGGCGGAGTAACTATGGCTACACCTTC.

This CDR3 is CASSLEAAAHEQYF. The CDR3 DNA sequence: TGTGCCAGCAGCTTAGAGGCAGCCGCGCACGAGCAGTACTTC. The chain combines TRBV5-4 with TRBJ2-7; D not resolved. CDR1 and CDR2 (germline): SGHNT, YYREEE (reference sequence). The CDR3 consists of 14 residues. V lost 2 bases and J 5 bases, leaving 14 bases between the germline ends.

In its sample, this clone was seen a few times. The CDR3 coding sequence is TGCGCCAGCAGCCAAGAGCCGGGAACCTACGAGCAGTACTTC. Its translation is CASSQEPGTYEQYF. The J gene is TRBJ2-7, the V gene TRBV4-1; D perhaps matches TRBD2 (5 bases). The germline gives CDR1 MGHRA, CDR2 YSYEKL. Trimming left V 0 bases short and J 2 bases short, with 8 bases between. The CDR3 has 14 residues.

This clone has just a few counts. J is TRBJ2-7 and V is TRBV6-5, with D maybe TRBD1 (6 bases). V lost 6 bases and J 3 bases, leaving 15 bases between the germline ends. From germline, CDR1 is MNHEY and CDR2 SVGAGI. This CDR3 has 14 residues. CDR3 loop: CASSRTVIGYEQYF. CDR3 DNA: TGTGCCAGCAGCCGGACAGTGATCGGCTACGAGCAGTACTTC.

This rearrangement joins TRBV27 to TRBJ1-2; tentative D call: TRBD1 (5 bases). V was pared by 2 bases and J by 6 bases, with 7 bases between. Looked up from germline, CDR1 is MNHEY and CDR2 is SMNVEV (reference sequence). The length of the CDR3 is 12 residues. The CDR3 DNA follows: TGTGCCAGCAGTTTAGGGGGAGATGGCTACACCTTC. It codes for CASSLGGDGYTF.

This rearrangement joins TRBV6-4 to TRBJ2-7; no clear D. Germline V CDR1 and CDR2: MRHNA, SNTAGT. The germline V and J ends were trimmed by 5 bases and 3 bases, with 11 bases remaining between them. This CDR3 spans 13 amino acids. The CDR3 spells CASSSLEVYEQYF. The CDR3 region has the DNA TGTGCCAGCAGTTCCTTAGAAGTCTACGAGCAGTACTTC.

The chain carries TRBV5-1 and TRBJ1-2; the match to TRBD1 covers 9 bases. The CDR3 covers 14 residues. The J segment lost 8 bases and the V segment lost 3 bases, leaving 8 bases of the junction unmatched. Germline CDR1 and CDR2: SGHRS and YFSETQ. As DNA, the CDR3 is TGCGCCAGCAGCTGGGGACAGGGTGTCGTAGGCTACACCTTC. Its protein is CASSWGQGVVGYTF.

As to this clone: Other nucleotide sequences from this sample produce the same CDR3. This rearrangement joins TRBV7-6 to TRBJ2-2; D remains unclear. V lost 5 bases to trimming and J lost 4 bases, with 20 bases between them. The CDR3 contains 17 residues. The germline gives CDR1 SGHVS, CDR2 FNYEAQ. CDR3 DNA sequence: TGTGCCAGCAGCCAAGAGACCCCAGGCTGGGGCACCGGGGAGCTGTTTTTT. This sequence encodes CASSQETPGWGTGELFF.

This clone was counted between two and nine times. The rearrangement joins TRBV7-8 to TRBJ2-7; D is possibly TRBD2 (6 bases). The CDR3 sequence is 15 residues long. Germline V gene sequence: CDR1 SGHVS, CDR2 FQNEAQ. V was cut by 5 bases and J by 0 bases, with 14 bases left in between. The CDR3 loop reads CASSPLALSSYEQYF. In DNA, the CDR3 is TGTGCCAGCAGCCCCCTAGCGCTGAGCTCCTACGAGCAGTACTTC.

The chain combines TRBV4-1 with TRBJ2-7; D call uncertain. The germline gives CDR1 MGHRA, CDR2 YSYEKL. This CDR3 spans 15 amino acids. V was trimmed by 0 bases and J by 3 bases, leaving 12 bases between them. In nucleotides, the CDR3 is TGCGCCAGCAGCCAAGATAGGGCCACTCTCTACGAGCAGTACTTC. Translating gives CASSQDRATLYEQYF.

The chain combines TRBV4-2 with TRBJ1-2; D is perhaps TRBD1 (5 bases). Germline CDR1 reads LGHNA; CDR2 reads YNFKEQ. The CDR3 has 17 amino acids. V lost 6 bases and J 4 bases, leaving 24 bases between the germline ends. The CDR3 spells CASRPQAGLKGLYGYTF. CDR3 DNA: TGTGCCAGCAGGCCTCAAGCAGGCCTTAAGGGGCTCTATGGCTACACCTTC.